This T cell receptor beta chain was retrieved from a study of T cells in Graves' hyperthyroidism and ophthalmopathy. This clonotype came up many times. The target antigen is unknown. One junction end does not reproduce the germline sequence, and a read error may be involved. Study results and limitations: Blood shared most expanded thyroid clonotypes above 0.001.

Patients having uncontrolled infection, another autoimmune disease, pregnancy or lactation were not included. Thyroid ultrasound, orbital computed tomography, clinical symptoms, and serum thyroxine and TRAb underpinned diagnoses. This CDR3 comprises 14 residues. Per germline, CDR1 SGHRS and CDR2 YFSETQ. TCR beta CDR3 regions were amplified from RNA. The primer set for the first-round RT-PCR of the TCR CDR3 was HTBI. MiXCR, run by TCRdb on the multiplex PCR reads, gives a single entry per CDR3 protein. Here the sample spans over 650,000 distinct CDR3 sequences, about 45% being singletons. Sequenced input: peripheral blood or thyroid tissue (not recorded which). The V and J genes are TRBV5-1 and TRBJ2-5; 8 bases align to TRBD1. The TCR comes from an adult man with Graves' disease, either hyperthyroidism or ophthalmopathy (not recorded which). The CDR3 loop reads CASSPGQGRETQYF. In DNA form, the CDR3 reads TGTGCCAGCAGCCCAGGACAGGGCCGGGAGACCCAGTACTTC.